This T cell receptor beta chain comes out of a study of identical twins (dated by TCRdb to 2016 to 2017). The study in broad terms: To test whether fetal clonotypes persist, the study used deep sequencing on TCR alpha and beta repertoires from monozygotic twins, unrelated adults of various ages, and cord blood. Replicate twin experiments were performed at different times using different library preparation protocols to rule out contamination.

The study at large found these results: Compared with coincidental sharing between unrelated individuals, an excess of low generation-probability sequences was observed among out-of-frame TCR alpha sequences shared between twins. Because the same donors could not be followed over many years, conclusions were based on cross-sectional statistical analysis. Invariant T cells such as MAIT and iNKT could partly confound zero-insertion analyses, though diverse VJ usage argued against this for most clonotypes. A weaker excess of twin sharing was found in beta out-of-frame sequences because the signal-to-noise ratio was lowered by fewer shared sequences. Abundant cord blood beta clonotypes had fewer insertions, young adult naive repertoires showed a similar but weaker trend, and memory repertoires showed no such trend. Recombination models systematically underestimated out-of-frame TCR alpha sharing in monozygotic twins but agreed with sharing between unrelated individuals.

The CDR3 sequence holds 14 residues, the cysteine and phenylalanine included. The CDR3 DNA has 42 bases and is translated from base 1. The germline V gene (reference sequence) specifies DFQATT as CDR1 and SNEGSKA as CDR2. The junction shows trimming of 1 base on V and 1 base on J, plus 9 bases between the germline ends. The receptor library was made with 5' RACE. These reads were obtained on an Illumina HiSeq 2000. Template switching introduced a universal primer binding site; the final cDNA contained a unique molecular identifier, enabling accurate counting of TCR cDNA molecules. Specific primers in the conserved constant-segment region were used to synthesize first-strand cDNA for the TCR alpha and beta chains. To control for contamination, every cDNA library carried two barcodes: a SMART-Mk sample barcode plus Illumina barcodes. TruSeq adapter sequences and Illumina sample barcodes were added in two successive PCR steps. The Illumina HiSeq platform was used with custom primers to sequence TCR alpha and beta cDNA libraries. As for the original processing: Raw reads were processed with MiGEC to extract unique molecular identifiers, and MiXCR was used to determine CDR3 positions. For each individual, recombination models were inferred using an EM algorithm with the repgenHMM and IGoR tools. The tcR package in R was used for shared clonotype analysis, with sharing normalized by the product of cloneset sizes. Out-of-frame nonproductive sequences were analyzed to study raw recombination free of thymic and clonal selection effects. TCRdb reworked the public reads: Q25 trimming with fastp, MiXCR clone assembly, productive beta chains retained. Duplicate CDR3 protein sequences are folded into a single record with the most common DNA and genes. The V and J calls come from TCRdb's annotation, not from the publication. For this sample there are around 530,000 distinct CDR3 sequences; 15% appear just once. The ten top clones hold roughly 0.43% of the sample.

Every donor was a healthy Caucasian. The twin cohort comprised three pairs of female monozygotic twins, all aged about 18 to 29 years. Positive isolation kits from Invitrogen were used to isolate the CD4+ and CD8+ T cell populations. This clonotype has only a few counts. Its cognate antigen has yet to be identified. No base-level quality is on record; no much larger clone is a single base apart. The same specimen was also included in a second study, on yellow fever vaccine responses in identical twins. As that second paper reports: According to the authors, the vaccine-induced T cell response in identical twins seemed to be partly convergent and partly specific to each individual. In the study, vaccine-responding T cell clones were precisely tracked in identical twins.

The chain is made from TRBV20-1 and TRBJ2-3, and the D gene may be TRBD1, 6 bases matching. This TCR was recovered from a woman younger than 30 in good health. The sample taken for sequencing was CD4+ T cells sorted from blood. The DNA is TGCAGTGCTAGAGTGGACAGCCGCACAGATACGCAGTATTTT. Its protein reads: CSARVDSRTDTQYF.